Following are 24 T cell receptor beta chains from one sample sequenced in a study of human T cells and chemical hapten exposure. Via MiXCR, TCRdb re-called the RACE reads, giving one row per CDR3 protein. The top ten hold approximately 2.1% of the sample, which has about 360,000 distinct CDR3 sequences, about 4.8% seen once. Time point denoted: patch test 1, 2 weeks after DPC sensitization. Specified treatment: therapeutic diphenylcyclopropenone sensitization with weekly scalp DPC. Sequencing was performed on whole blood, taken in connection with sensitization to the hapten diphenylcyclopropenone (DPC). The source of these receptors is a woman aged 50 to 65 with alopecia areata. Some clones in this sample may be carry-over from other donors' samples.

This clonotype was seen at least ten times. V usage is TRBV10-2 and J usage is TRBJ1-1, with unresolved D. Trimming took 2 bases from V and 3 from J, leaving 7 bases between them. The CDR3 totals 13 residues. Germline CDR1 reads WSHSY; CDR2 reads SAAADI. The CDR3 DNA is TGCGCCAGCAGTGAGGGTGGGTACACTGAAGCTTTCTTT. Its protein is CASSEGGYTEAFF.

This clonotype turned up a few times. This chain links TRBV6-5 with TRBJ1-2; no firm D call. This CDR3 has 13 residues. Trimming left V 6 bases short and J 4 bases short, with 12 bases between. Germline V gives CDR1 MNHEY, CDR2 SVGAGI. CDR3 amino acids: CASSPDGSYGYTF. The CDR3 region has the DNA TGTGCCAGCAGCCCGGACGGTAGCTATGGCTACACCTTC.

The genes are TRBV20-1 and TRBJ2-1; D remains unclear. Trimming cost V 6 bases and J 9 bases, with 12 bases left between them. The germline V gene has CDR1 DFQATT and CDR2 SNEGSKA (reference sequence). This CDR3 contains 11 residues. As DNA, the CDR3 is TGCAGTGCCCTTTCGAGTGGTGAGCAGTTCTTC. Its translation is CSALSSGEQFF.

Ten or more counts support this clonotype. This rearrangement joins TRBV7-9 to TRBJ2-7; D gene unclear. This CDR3 spans 13 amino acids. V was clipped by 1 base and J by 1 base, with 5 bases between them. In germline, CDR1 is SEHNR, CDR2 FQNEAQ (reference sequence). DNA for the CDR3: TGTGCCAGCAGCTTAGAAAATTCCTACGAGCAGTACTTC. Translated: CASSLENSYEQYF.

The J gene is TRBJ2-3, the V gene TRBV28; TRBD2 agrees at 12 bases. This CDR3 contains 17 residues. CDR1 and CDR2 (germline): MDHEN, SYDVKM. With V trimmed by 8 bases and J by 4 bases, 13 bases remained unmatched. Here the CDR3 DNA reads TGTGCCAGCGGAATTGGGGCTAGCGGGGGGGCGTCAGATACGCAGTATTTT. It encodes CASGIGASGGASDTQYF.

In its sample, this clonotype was seen many times. The chain couples TRBV9 to TRBJ1-2, with D unclear. The V gene's germline CDR1 is SGDLS and CDR2 YYNGEE. There are 11 residues in the CDR3. Trimming took 5 bases from V and 10 from J, leaving 12 bases between them. The CDR3 bases are TGTGCCAGCAGTTTCGCCCGGACCTACACCTTC. It encodes CASSFARTYTF.

This clonotype was seen repeatedly, ten times or more. This chain connects TRBV11-2 to TRBJ1-1; D not certain. Trimming took 5 bases from V and 1 from J, leaving 11 bases between them. Looked up from germline, CDR1 is SGHAT and CDR2 is FQNNGV. The CDR3 sequence is 14 residues long. The CDR3 DNA sequence: TGTGCCAGCAGCCTGAGGACCTCGAACACTGAAGCTTTCTTT. This gives the protein CASSLRTSNTEAFF.

Concerning this clonotype itself: A much larger clone differs by one base, so this may be a read error. This chain connects TRBV6-5 to TRBJ2-1, with 14 bases lining up with TRBD2. The CDR3 totals 15 residues. CDR1 and CDR2 (germline): MNHEY, SVGAGI. CDR3 sequence (DNA): TGTGCCAGCAGTTACGGGACTAGCGGGAGTAATGAGCAGTTATTC. Its translation is CASSYGTSGSNEQLF.

V is TRBV14 and J is TRBJ2-1; D uncertain. Trimming removed 0 bases from V and 13 bases from J, with 13 bases in between. This CDR3 has 13 residues. From germline, CDR1 is SGHDN and CDR2 FVKESK. The CDR3: CASSQDLGKRQFF. The CDR3 nucleotides are TGTGCCAGCAGCCAAGATCTTGGGAAGAGACAGTTCTTC.

A few counts support this clonotype. The genes are TRBV7-8 and TRBJ2-7; D is undetermined. The CDR3 contains 13 residues. CDR1 and CDR2 (germline): SGHVS, FQNEAQ. Trimming left V 1 base short and J 6 bases short, with 10 bases between. CDR3 sequence (DNA): TGTGCCAGCAGCTTAGAACTGGGGTCCGAGCAGTACTTC. It codes for CASSLELGSEQYF.

This clonotype was counted between two and nine times. This sequence joins TRBV7-6 and TRBJ2-3; unclear D gene. The ends were cut back, 1 base at V and 4 bases at J, with 12 bases in the middle. The germline V gene encodes CDR1 SGHVS and CDR2 FNYEAQ. The length of the CDR3 is 15 residues. The CDR3 nucleotides read TGTGCCAGCAGCTTAGGGCGCCTCCAGGCAGATACGCAGTATTTT. It codes for CASSLGRLQADTQYF.

This clonotype was observed at least ten times. The CDR3 coding sequence is TGTGCCAGCAGCTCGTCGAGGAGGGGCGTCCAAGAGACCCAGTACTTC. This encodes CASSSSRRGVQETQYF. J is TRBJ2-5 and V is TRBV7-9, with D tentatively TRBD2 (6 bases). V was trimmed by 4 bases and J by 1 base, leaving 16 bases between them. The CDR3 totals 16 residues. Looked up from germline, CDR1 is SEHNR and CDR2 is FQNEAQ (reference sequence). Combining the CDR3 with reference TRBV7-9 and TRBJ2-5 gives the whole variable domain DTGVSQNPRHKITKRGQNVTFRCDPISEHNRLYWYRQTLGQGPEFLTYFQNEAQLEKSRLLSDRFSAERPKGSFSTLEIQRTEQGDSAMYLCASSSSRRGVQETQYFGPGTRLLVL.

This clonotype was counted at least ten times. This sequence joins TRBV6-5 and TRBJ2-6; perhaps TRBD2 as D (5 bases). The CDR3 extends over 17 amino acids. Germline CDR1 and CDR2: MNHEY and SVGAGI. Trimming took 7 bases from V and 1 from J, leaving 17 bases between them. CDR3 DNA sequence: TGTGCCAGCACCCTACGAGGGCGGGCATCTGGGGCCAACGTCCTGACTTTC. Protein sequence: CASTLRGRASGANVLTF.

This clonotype was counted only a few times. In DNA form, the CDR3 reads TGTGCCAGCAGCCCGGCGCTGAATCTTAACTATGGCTACACCTTC. Encoded protein: CASSPALNLNYGYTF. The chain employs TRBV5-5 and TRBJ1-2; D ambiguous. The CDR3 runs 15 residues. The ends were cut back, 4 bases at V and 1 base at J, with 14 bases in the middle. CDR1 SGHKS and CDR2 YYEKEE come from the germline V gene (reference sequence).

This clonotype appeared many times. The chain uses TRBV7-2 and TRBJ2-3, with D tentatively TRBD1 or TRBD2 (6 bases each). V was trimmed by 4 bases and J by 2 bases, leaving 13 bases between them. CDR1 is SGHTA and CDR2 is FQGNSA in the germline V gene. This CDR3 region has 15 residues. CDR3 region: CASSSGGHNTDTQYF. CDR3 DNA sequence: TGTGCCAGCAGCTCTGGGGGGCATAACACAGATACGCAGTATTTT.

This clonotype was counted many times. The V gene is TRBV27, the J gene TRBJ2-1; the D gene is possibly TRBD2 (6 bases). Germline V gene data show CDR1 as MNHEY and CDR2 as SMNVEV (reference sequence). This CDR3 has 12 residues. The V end lost 6 bases, the J end lost 9 bases, and 12 bases lay between the germline ends. The CDR3 nucleotides are TGTGCCAGCAGCTTGACTAGGTCTGAGCAGTTCTTC. Translated: CASSLTRSEQFF.

This clonotype showed up many times. The chain carries TRBV7-9 and TRBJ2-1; D remains ambiguous. CDR1 and CDR2 from the germline V gene are SEHNR and FQNEAQ (reference sequence). Between the trimmed V and J ends, which lost 5 bases and 8 bases, there was a span of 13 bases. The length of the CDR3 is 13 residues. CDR3 sequence: CASSRFGRDEQFF. The CDR3 DNA reads TGTGCCAGCAGCCGATTCGGCCGAGATGAGCAGTTCTTC.

This clonotype was recorded a few times. The chain employs TRBV4-3 and TRBJ2-7; 9 positions match TRBD1. Trimming cost V 1 base and J 2 bases; bases outside gene matches: 3. CDR1 LGHNA and CDR2 YSLEER come from the germline V gene. The CDR3 totals 15 residues. CDR3 nucleotide sequence: TGCGCCAGCAGCCAAGCGGGACAGGGTACCTACGAGCAGTACTTC. It encodes CASSQAGQGTYEQYF.

This clonotype was picked up many times. The chain has TRBV27 and TRBJ2-1; D is undetermined. Germline V gene lookup returns CDR1 MNHEY and CDR2 SMNVEV (reference sequence). The V end lost 5 bases, the J end lost 4 bases, and 9 bases lay between the germline ends. The CDR3 loop spans 13 amino acids. CDR3 sequence reads: CASSASLYNEQFF. The CDR3 DNA is TGTGCCAGCAGTGCGAGCCTTTACAATGAGCAGTTCTTC.

The gene calls are TRBV5-1 and TRBJ2-3; D gene uncertain. The V end was cut by 0 bases, the J end by 4 bases, with 15 bases between. The length of the CDR3 is 16 residues. Germline assignment: CDR1 SGHRS and CDR2 YFSETQ. CDR3 bases: TGCGCCAGCAGCTTGGAGGATACCCTTTATCCAGATACGCAGTATTTT. Amino acid sequence: CASSLEDTLYPDTQYF. Full variable domain (rest looked up from reference TRBV5-1 and TRBJ2-3): KAGVTQTPRYLIKTRGQQVTLSCSPISGHRSVSWYQQTPGQGLQFLFEYFSETQRNKGNFPGRFSGRQFSNSRSEMNVSTLELGDSALYLCASSLEDTLYPDTQYFGPGTRLTVL.

Only a few counts were recorded for this clonotype. The V gene is TRBV4-2, the J gene TRBJ1-1, with a tentative D call TRBD1 (5 bases). The CDR3 runs to 16 residues. The ends were cut back, 2 bases at V and 4 bases at J, with 17 bases in the middle. CDR1 and CDR2 (germline): LGHNA, YNFKEQ. The CDR3 DNA follows: TGTGCCAGCAGCCAATGGGCGGCAGCCGGGGGCACTGAAGCTTTCTTT. Amino acids: CASSQWAAAGGTEAFF.

This clonotype was recorded at least ten times. The V call is TRBV5-1, the J call TRBJ2-1; no reliable D call. V was trimmed by 3 bases and J by 9 bases, leaving 10 bases between them. This CDR3 region has 12 residues. Germline CDR1 reads SGHRS; CDR2 reads YFSETQ. Here the CDR3 DNA reads TGCGCCAGCAGCTCCCCTGGACCTGAGCAGTTCTTC. Protein sequence: CASSSPGPEQFF.

This clonotype was seen at least ten times. The rearrangement uses TRBV28 and TRBJ2-3, with D perhaps TRBD2 (5 bases). Germline assignment: CDR1 MDHEN and CDR2 SYDVKM. The CDR3 totals 14 residues. Between the trimmed V and J ends, which lost 2 bases and 2 bases, there was a span of 8 bases. CDR3 DNA sequence: TGTGCCAGCAGTTTAACGGGATTCACAGATACGCAGTATTTT. This sequence encodes CASSLTGFTDTQYF. The full variable domain, in which reference TRBV28 and TRBJ2-3 provide the parts outside the CDR3, is DVKVTQSSRYLVKRTGEKVFLECVQDMDHENMFWYRQDPGLGLRLIYFSYDVKMKEKGDIPEGYSVSREKKERFSLILESASTNQTSMYLCASSLTGFTDTQYFGPGTRLTVL.

There are many counts of this clonotype. The rearrangement links TRBV6-1 to TRBJ2-7; a weak D match, TRBD2 (6 bases). CDR3 length: 14 amino acids. V lost 3 bases to trimming and J lost 0 bases, with 9 bases between them. The germline V gene has CDR1 MNHNS and CDR2 SASEGT. The CDR3 here is CASSDSGFSYEQYF. The CDR3 DNA reads TGTGCCAGCAGTGACAGCGGGTTCTCCTACGAGCAGTACTTC.